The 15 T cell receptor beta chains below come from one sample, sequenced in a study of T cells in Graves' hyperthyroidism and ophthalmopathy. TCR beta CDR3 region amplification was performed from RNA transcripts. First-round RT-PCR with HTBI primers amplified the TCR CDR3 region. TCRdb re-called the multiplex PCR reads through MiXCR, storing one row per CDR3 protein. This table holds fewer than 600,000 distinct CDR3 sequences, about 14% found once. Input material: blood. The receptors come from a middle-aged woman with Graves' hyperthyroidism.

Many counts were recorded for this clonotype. CDR3 residues: CASSLTTTGNTEAFF. The CDR3 DNA sequence: TGTGCCAGCAGCTTAACCACGACAGGGAACACTGAAGCTTTCTTT. The chain carries TRBV11-3 and TRBJ1-1; tentative D call: TRBD1 (6 bases). Germline loops: CDR1 SGHNT, CDR2 YENEEA. V was cut by 2 bases and J by 1 base, with 11 bases left in between. CDR3 length: 15 residues.

CDR3 sequence: CASSRQQTSDYEQYF. The CDR3 DNA reads TGCGCCAGCAGCCGCCAACAGACTAGTGACTACGAGCAGTACTTC. This rearrangement joins TRBV4-1 to TRBJ2-7; D might be TRBD2 (6 bases). V lost 4 bases, J lost 3 bases, and 16 bases lay in between. Germline CDR1 reads MGHRA; CDR2 reads YSYEKL. This CDR3 is built from 15 residues.

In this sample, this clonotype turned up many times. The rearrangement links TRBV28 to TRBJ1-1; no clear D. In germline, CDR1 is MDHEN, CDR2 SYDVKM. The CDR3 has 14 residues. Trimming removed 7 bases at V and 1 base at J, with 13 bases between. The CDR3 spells CASTPLGENTEAFF. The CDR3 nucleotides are TGTGCCAGCACTCCCCTCGGGGAGAACACTGAAGCTTTCTTT.

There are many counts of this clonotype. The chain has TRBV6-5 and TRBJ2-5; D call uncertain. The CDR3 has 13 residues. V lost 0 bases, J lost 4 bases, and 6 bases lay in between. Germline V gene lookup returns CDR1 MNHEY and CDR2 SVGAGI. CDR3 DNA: TGTGCCAGCAGTTACTCGTGGGGAGAGACCCAGTACTTC. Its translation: CASSYSWGETQYF.

The CDR3 protein is CASSLQKGIAVDEQFF. CDR3 DNA sequence: TGTGCCAGCAGCCTCCAAAAGGGTATAGCAGTGGATGAGCAGTTCTTC. This chain joins TRBV11-3 and TRBJ2-1; D gene ambiguous. Germline V CDR1 and CDR2: SGHNT, YENEEA. Trimming took 5 bases from V and 8 from J, leaving 22 bases between them. The CDR3 has 16 amino acids.

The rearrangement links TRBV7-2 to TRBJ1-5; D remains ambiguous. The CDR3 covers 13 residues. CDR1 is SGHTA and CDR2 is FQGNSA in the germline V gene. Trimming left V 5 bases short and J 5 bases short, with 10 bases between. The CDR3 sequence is CASSRRADQPQHF. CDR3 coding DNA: TGTGCCAGCAGCCGCCGGGCCGATCAGCCCCAGCATTTT. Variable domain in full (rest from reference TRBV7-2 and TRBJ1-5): GAGVSQSPSNKVTEKGKDVELRCDPISGHTALYWYRQSLGQGLEFLIYFQGNSAPDKSGLPSDRFSAERTGGSVSTLTIQRTQQEDSAVYLCASSRRADQPQHFGDGTRLSIL.

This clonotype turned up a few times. The CDR3 region has the DNA TGTGCTAGTGGTTTCGGGCAGGGTGTCCACAATGAGCAGTTCTTC. This codes for CASGFGQGVHNEQFF. The chain has TRBV12-5 and TRBJ2-1, with D perhaps TRBD1 (5 bases). The germline gives CDR1 LGHNT, CDR2 FRNRAP. V was cut by 3 bases and J by 5 bases, with 14 bases left in between. CDR3 length: 15 amino acids. The complete variable domain, with remaining parts taken from reference TRBV12-5 and TRBJ2-1, reads DARVTQTPRHKVTEMGQEVTMRCQPILGHNTVFWYRQTMMQGLELLAYFRNRAPLDDSGMPKDRFSAEMPDATLATLKIQPSEPRDSAVYFCASGFGQGVHNEQFFGPGTRLTVL.

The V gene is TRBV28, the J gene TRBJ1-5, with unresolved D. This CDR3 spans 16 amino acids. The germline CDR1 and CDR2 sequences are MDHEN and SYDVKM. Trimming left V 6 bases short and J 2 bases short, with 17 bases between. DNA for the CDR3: TGTGCCAGCAGCCCTGTGGGTTACAAGGGCAATCAGCCCCAGCATTTT. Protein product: CASSPVGYKGNQPQHF.

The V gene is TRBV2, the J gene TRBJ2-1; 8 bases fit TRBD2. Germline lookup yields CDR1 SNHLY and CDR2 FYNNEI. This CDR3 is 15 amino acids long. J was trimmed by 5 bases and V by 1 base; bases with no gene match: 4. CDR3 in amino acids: CASSEGAGVDNEQFF. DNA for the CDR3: TGTGCCAGCAGTGAAGGAGCGGGGGTTGACAATGAGCAGTTCTTC. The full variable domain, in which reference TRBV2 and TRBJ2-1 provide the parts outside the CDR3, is EPEVTQTPSHQVTQMGQEVILRCVPISNHLYFYWYRQILGQKVEFLVSFYNNEISEKSEIFDDQFSVERPDGSNFTLKIRSTKLEDSAMYFCASSEGAGVDNEQFFGPGTRLTVL.

The CDR3: CASSLGGAGNEKLFF. The CDR3, as DNA: TGTGCCAGCAGCCTAGGGGGGGCTGGGAATGAAAAACTGTTTTTT. The V call is TRBV7-2, the J call TRBJ1-4; a possible D gene is TRBD1 (6 bases). This CDR3 region has 15 residues. The V gene's germline CDR1 is SGHTA and CDR2 FQGNSA. V was clipped by 5 bases and J by 5 bases, with 15 bases between them.

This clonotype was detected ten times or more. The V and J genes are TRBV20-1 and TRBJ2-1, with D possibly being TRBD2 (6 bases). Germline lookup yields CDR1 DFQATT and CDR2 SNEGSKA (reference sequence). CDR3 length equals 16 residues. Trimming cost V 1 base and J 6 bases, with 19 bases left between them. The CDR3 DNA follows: TGCAGTGCTAGAGGTTTCGTGGGAGGAAGGGCCAATGAGCAGTTCTTC. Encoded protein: CSARGFVGGRANEQFF.

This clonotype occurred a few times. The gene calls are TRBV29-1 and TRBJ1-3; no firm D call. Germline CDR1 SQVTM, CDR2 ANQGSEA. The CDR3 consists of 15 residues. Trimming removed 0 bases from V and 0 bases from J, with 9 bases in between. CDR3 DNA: TGCAGCGTTGAAGAGGGGAGGTCCTCTGGAAACACCATATATTTT. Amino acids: CSVEEGRSSGNTIYF.

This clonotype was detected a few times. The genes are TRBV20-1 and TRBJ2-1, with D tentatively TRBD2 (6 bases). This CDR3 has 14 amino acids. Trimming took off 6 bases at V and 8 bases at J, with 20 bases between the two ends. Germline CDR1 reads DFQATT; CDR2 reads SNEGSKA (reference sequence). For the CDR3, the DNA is TGCAGTGCGCCCACTACACTAGCTAACCATGAGCAGTTCTTC. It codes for CSAPTTLANHEQFF.

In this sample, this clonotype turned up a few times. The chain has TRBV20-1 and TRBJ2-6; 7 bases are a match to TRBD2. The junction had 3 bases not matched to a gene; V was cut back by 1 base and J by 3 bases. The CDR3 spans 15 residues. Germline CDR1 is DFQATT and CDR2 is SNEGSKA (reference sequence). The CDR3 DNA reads TGCAGTGCTAGAGCCGGGGGGTTTGGGGCCAACGTCCTGACTTTC. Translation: CSARAGGFGANVLTF.

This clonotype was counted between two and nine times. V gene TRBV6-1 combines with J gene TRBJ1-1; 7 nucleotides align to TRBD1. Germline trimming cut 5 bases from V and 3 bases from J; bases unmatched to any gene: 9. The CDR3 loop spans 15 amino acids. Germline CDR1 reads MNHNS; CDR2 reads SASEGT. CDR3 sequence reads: CASSRAPGTDTEAFF. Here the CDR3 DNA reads TGTGCCAGCAGTAGAGCGCCCGGGACAGACACTGAAGCTTTCTTT.